These 15 T cell receptor beta chains were sequenced from one sample in a study of cytomegalovirus exposure and HLA in healthy donors. PCR primers comprised 60 Vbeta and 13 Jbeta primers. Sequencing was performed with immunoSEQ multiplex PCR; in TCRdb, only in-frame clones are kept and a portion is missing. The sample includes fewer than 200,000 clones. Sequencing was done on a sample of PBMCs. These receptors were taken from a man between 25 and 39 years old in good health and CMV-seronegative.

This rearrangement joins TRBV7-2 to TRBJ1-6; TRBD1 agrees at 10 bases. The CDR3 has 17 residues. CDR1 SGHTA and CDR2 FQGNSA come from the germline V gene. J gave up 4 bases and V 4 bases, and 7 bases lay outside the gene matches. This CDR3 is CASSSPGTGAYNSPLHF. DNA of the CDR3: TGTGCCAGCAGCTCTCCCGGGACAGGGGCTTATAATTCACCCCTCCACTTT.

This chain connects TRBV19 to TRBJ1-5; possible D gene TRBD1, 6 bases. The germline V gene has CDR1 LNHDA and CDR2 SQIVND (reference sequence). This CDR3 is 13 amino acids long. Trimming cost V 7 bases and J 7 bases, with 14 bases left between them. The CDR3 DNA follows: TGTGCCAGTAAATCCCAGGGGAAACAGCCCCAGCATTTT. The encoded protein is CASKSQGKQPQHF.

The chain carries TRBV5-1 and TRBJ2-6; 13 bases fit TRBD2. Trimming took 4 bases from V and 0 from J; bases not matched to a gene: 7. Germline values: CDR1 SGHRS, CDR2 YFSETQ. The CDR3 is made up of 19 amino acids. The chain's CDR3 is CASSGLAGAAPSGANVLTF. The CDR3 nucleotides read TGCGCCAGCAGCGGACTAGCGGGGGCCGCTCCCTCTGGGGCCAACGTCCTGACTTTC.

CDR3 protein: CASSQGTSSEQYF. DNA of the CDR3: TGTGCCAGCAGCCAAGGGACTAGTTCCGAGCAGTACTTC. V is TRBV14 and J is TRBJ2-5; 7 bases align to TRBD2. The better agreement between TRBJ2-7 and the DNA end casts doubt on the J call. Germline loops: CDR1 SGHDN, CDR2 FVKESK. The CDR3 extends over 13 amino acids.

In terms of frequency, this clone is medium-sized (0.01 to 0.1%). The rearrangement joins TRBV6-1 to TRBJ2-2; 7 bases agree with TRBD1. Germline CDR1 is MNHNS and CDR2 is SASEGT. Trimming took 8 bases from V and 7 from J; bases not matched to a gene: 13. The CDR3 has 15 residues. The CDR3 DNA reads as TGTGCCAGCGGAATAAACAGGGGCCGCAACGGGGAGCTGTTTTTT. Its protein is CASGINRGRNGELFF.

This chain links TRBV11-2 with TRBJ1-2; 8 bases agree with TRBD1. The CDR3 spans 13 residues. Unmatched junction bases numbered 6, after V lost 5 bases and J lost 7 bases. Germline CDR1 is SGHAT and CDR2 is FQNNGV. CDR3 bases: TGTGCCAGCAGCCCCTATCAGGGGGCTGGCTACACCTTC. It specifies CASSPYQGAGYTF.

In nucleotides, the CDR3 is TGCGCCAGCAGTCCTGGCGGGAGCACCGGGGAGCTGTTTTTT. Translated: CASSPGGSTGELFF. This chain connects TRBV10-1 to TRBJ2-2; TRBD2 matches 7 bases. Germline V gene data show CDR1 as WNHNN and CDR2 as SYGVQD (reference sequence). V shed 5 bases, J shed 4 bases, and the junction held 4 bases outside the gene matches. The CDR3 is 14 amino acids.

V usage is TRBV29-1 and J usage is TRBJ2-7; 10 bases map to TRBD1. Looked up from germline, CDR1 is SQVTM and CDR2 is ANQGSEA. This CDR3 contains 14 residues. The V segment lost 7 bases and the J segment 5 bases; nucleotides outside the gene matches: 11. CDR3 coding DNA: TGCAGCGCCGCTCGGGACAGGGGATGGGACGAGCAGTACTTC. It yields the protein CSAARDRGWDEQYF.

This sequence joins TRBV9 and TRBJ1-3; TRBD1 might be the D (6 bases). Germline CDR1 is SGDLS and CDR2 is YYNGEE. The CDR3 extends over 17 amino acids. V shed 3 bases and J shed 4 bases, with 20 bases lying between them. The CDR3 DNA follows: TGTGCCAGCAGCGCGGGGGGACATCAACCGACGGGAAACACCATATATTTT. This codes for CASSAGGHQPTGNTIYF.

This sequence joins TRBV7-2 and TRBJ2-5; D might be TRBD1 (6 bases). The ends were cut back, 5 bases at V and 0 bases at J, with 16 bases in the middle. Per the germline V gene, CDR1 is SGHTA and CDR2 is FQGNSA. CDR3 length: 16 residues. The CDR3 loop is CASSPGVASYQETQYF. The CDR3, as DNA: TGTGCCAGCAGCCCAGGGGTAGCCTCGTACCAAGAGACCCAGTACTTC.

The V call is TRBV7-2, the J call TRBJ1-1; 7 bases agree with TRBD1. The CDR3 spans 16 residues. After removal of 5 bases from V and 8 bases from J, the junction contained 17 bases not matched to a gene. Germline CDR1 SGHTA, CDR2 FQGNSA. The CDR3 sequence is CASSPGDDREFAEAFF. CDR3 nucleotide sequence: TGTGCCAGCAGCCCAGGGGACGACAGGGAATTCGCCGAAGCTTTCTTT.

This chain uses TRBV7-2 with TRBJ1-2, with 9 bases fitting TRBD1. The CDR3 length is 14 residues. The germline V gene has CDR1 SGHTA and CDR2 FQGNSA. After removal of 3 bases from V and 8 bases from J, the junction contained 7 bases not matched to a gene. The CDR3 sequence is CASSFQQGAEGYTF. For the CDR3, the DNA is TGTGCCAGCAGCTTCCAACAGGGGGCGGAAGGCTACACCTTC.

The rearrangement joins TRBV28 to TRBJ1-5, with D hard to call. Trimming stripped 2 bases from V and 0 bases from J, with 11 bases between. There are 16 residues in the CDR3. The V gene's germline CDR1 is MDHEN and CDR2 SYDVKM. This chain's CDR3 is CASSLGQVHSNQPQHF. As DNA, the CDR3 is TGTGCCAGCAGTTTAGGGCAGGTTCATAGCAATCAGCCCCAGCATTTT.

V usage is TRBV28 and J usage is TRBJ2-1; D gene uncertain. V dropped 6 bases and J dropped 0 bases, with 12 bases sitting between them. CDR3 size: 15 residues. Germline CDR1 and CDR2: MDHEN and SYDVKM. This chain's CDR3 is CASSPRQTSYNEQFF. CDR3 coding DNA: TGTGCCAGCAGCCCGCGCCAAACCTCCTACAATGAGCAGTTCTTC.

This sequence joins TRBV10-3 and TRBJ2-7; 8 nucleotides match TRBD1. V lost 2 bases and J lost 5; bases outside the gene matches: 5. Germline V gene data show CDR1 as ENHRY and CDR2 as SYGVKD. This CDR3 region has 14 residues. CDR3 bases: TGTGCCATCAGTGAGGGACAGGGCCTAAACGAGCAGTACTTC. It translates to CAISEGQGLNEQYF.